The rows below give T cell receptor beta chains drawn from one sample of a study of neurological immune-mediated disorders. TCRdb called the 5' RACE reads again in MiXCR, with one record for every CDR3 protein. This sample yields tens of thousands of distinct CDR3 sequences, of which about 4% are seen a single time; less than 2.5% belongs to the top ten. The sequenced sample was PBMCs. The receptors come from a woman aged 45-59 years with multiple sclerosis. Both conserved end residues are part of each CDR3. The D gene is left open where the match is weak. Clone size is not always given. Where it is, it says once, few, many or a class for expanded clones.

>TRBJ2-7|many|TRBV29-1|NA
TGCAGCGTTGTTAGGACAGAGTTTTCCTACGAGCAGTACTTC
CSVVRTEFSYEQYF
>TRBJ1-1|many|TRBV7-2|TRBD1
TGTGCCAGCAGCTTAGGGACAGGGTGGCGCACTGAAGCTTTCTTT
CASSLGTGWRTEAFF
>TRBJ2-7|many|TRBV7-9|NA
TGTGCCAGCAGCGGCAGGGGGGCCGAGCAGTACTTC
CASSGRGAEQYF
>TRBJ2-3|many|TRBV7-3|NA
TGTGCCAGCAGCTTAGGGCTCGCCACAGATACGCAGTATTTT
CASSLGLATDTQYF
>TRBJ2-5|many|TRBV2|NA
TGTGCCAGCACCGGTGGCTTGGGGCTCCCGCTGGGGACCCAGTACTTC
CASTGGLGLPLGTQYF
>TRBJ2-7|NA|TRBV6-2/TRBV6-3|NA
TGTACCAGCAGTTACTCGGGAACCTCTAGCGCCTACGAGCAGTACTTC
CTSSYSGTSSAYEQYF
>TRBJ2-5|many|TRBV7-2|NA
TGTGCCAGCAGCTTCCGGGCTAAATCGGAGACCCAGTACTTC
CASSFRAKSETQYF
>TRBJ1-5|many|TRBV7-8|NA
TGTGCCAGCAGCTTACAGAACAATCAGCCCCAGCATTTT
CASSLQNNQPQHF
>TRBJ2-7|many|TRBV2|NA
TGTGCCAGCAGTGTCTACAGCGAGCAGTACTTC
CASSVYSEQYF
>TRBJ1-2|many|TRBV6-2/TRBV6-3|TRBD1
TGTGCCAGCCGGAGGACAGGGCCCCCGAGTGGAGGCTACACCTTC
CASRRTGPPSGGYTF
>TRBJ1-1|many|TRBV12-3/TRBV12-4|TRBD1
TGTGCCAGCAGTTTAGGGAGGACAGGGCGGGCTTTCTTT
CASSLGRTGRAFF
>TRBJ2-1|many|TRBV3-1|NA
TGTGCCAGCAGCCAGGAAGATAGTCGTGGGGCAGAGCAGTTCTTC
CASSQEDSRGAEQFF
>TRBJ1-1|few|TRBV7-8|NA
TGTGCCAGCAGCCCCAGGGAGGGCGCTGAAGCTTTCTTT
CASSPREGAEAFF
>TRBJ1-1|many|TRBV27|NA
TGTGCCAGCAGAACTTCAATAACCCCAAACATTATGTCGCACAGGATGAACACTGAAGCTTTCTTT
CASRTSITPNIMSHRMNTEAFF
>TRBJ2-2|many|TRBV7-2|NA
TGTGCCAGCAGCTTAGGTCCGGGGCTGAACACCGGGGAGCTGTTTTTT
CASSLGPGLNTGELFF
>TRBJ1-5|many|TRBV29-1|NA
TGCAGCGTCGAATACAGGGTTGGTCAGCCCCAGCATTTT
CSVEYRVGQPQHF
>TRBJ2-1|few|TRBV29-1|TRBD1
TGCAGCTCGTCCGGGACAGGGGTACAAAATGAGCAGTTCTTC
CSSSGTGVQNEQFF
>TRBJ1-6|NA|TRBV12-3/TRBV12-4|TRBD1
TGTGCCAGCAGCGGGACAGGGAATTCACCCCTCCACTTT
CASSGTGNSPLHF
>TRBJ2-7|few|TRBV20-1|TRBD2
TGCAGTGCTAGAGCGGGAGGGCCTTCAAACGAGCAGTACTTC
CSARAGGPSNEQYF
>TRBJ2-1|NA|TRBV10-3|NA
TGTGCCATCAGTGATCCAGAAACTAACTACAATGAGCAGTTCTTC
CAISDPETNYNEQFF
>TRBJ2-5|few|TRBV7-2|NA
TGTGCCAGCACCCTAAGGGGGAGTTCAGAGACCCAGTACTTC
CASTLRGSSETQYF
>TRBJ2-1|many|TRBV7-9|TRBD2
TGTGCCAGCAGCCCGGGACTAGCGGCTAACAATGAGCAGTTCTTC
CASSPGLAANNEQFF
>TRBJ1-1|NA|TRBV7-2|NA
TGTGCCAGCAGCTTATTGGGGAAATATGAAGCTTTCTTT
CASSLLGKYEAFF
>TRBJ2-3|many|TRBV7-2|TRBD2
TGTGCCAGCAGCTTAGCGGGAGCGGGGGGGCAAGATACGCAGTATTTT
CASSLAGAGGQDTQYF
>TRBJ2-7|many|TRBV12-3/TRBV12-4|NA
TGTGCCAGCAGTCAACGGGACGGAACCTACGAGCAGTACTTC
CASSQRDGTYEQYF
>TRBJ2-6|NA|TRBV19|NA
TGTGCCAGTAGTTCGGGAATCGGCGGGGTCCTGACTTTC
CASSSGIGGVLTF
>TRBJ1-1|many|TRBV3-1|NA
TGTGCCAGCAGCCAAGGGCAGGGGAGGTCTGAAGCTTTCTTT
CASSQGQGRSEAFF
>TRBJ1-1|many|TRBV11-3|TRBD1
TGTGCCAGCAGCTTTCCACGGGACAGGGGAGCTTTCTTT
CASSFPRDRGAFF
>TRBJ1-1|many|TRBV11-3|NA
TGTGCCAGCAGCTTAGAGGGAGGGCAGGGGACTGAAGCTTTCTTT
CASSLEGGQGTEAFF
>TRBJ2-3|many|TRBV9|NA
TGTGCCAGCGGGGAGCGGGCCACAGATACGCAGTATTTT
CASGERATDTQYF
>TRBJ2-7|many|TRBV9|TRBD1
TGTGCCAGCAGCGTTCTACAGGGGGCGAGGCAGTACTTC
CASSVLQGARQYF
>TRBJ1-1|many|TRBV6-1|NA
TGTGCCAGCAGAGAGTCCCTTTTGGGAAGCACTGAAGCTTTCTTT
CASRESLLGSTEAFF
>TRBJ2-7|many|TRBV7-2|NA
TGTGCCAGCAGCCGACAGGATAGAGGGGAGCAGTACTTC
CASSRQDRGEQYF
>TRBJ1-3|many|TRBV20-1|TRBD1
TGCAGTGCTAGGGGTGACAGGGGAGGCACCATATATTTT
CSARGDRGGTIYF
>TRBJ1-2|few|TRBV6-2/TRBV6-3|NA
TGTGCCAGCAGTTACATCCAGGACAGACCCTATGGCTACACCTTC
CASSYIQDRPYGYTF
>TRBJ1-2|many|TRBV12-3/TRBV12-4|NA
TGTGCCAGCAGTGAACAGGGCGAGGGAGGCTACACCTTC
CASSEQGEGGYTF
>TRBJ1-2|many|TRBV20-1|TRBD1
TGCAGTGCTTATCCCCCACAGGGGAACTATGGCTACACCTTC
CSAYPPQGNYGYTF
>TRBJ2-1|many|TRBV4-2|NA
TGTGCCAGCAGCCAAGATCTGTACAATGAGCAGTTCTTC
CASSQDLYNEQFF
>TRBJ2-5|many|TRBV20-1|TRBD2
TGCAGTGCTACCAGTTTCACTAGCGGGAGGGCCGGGGAGACCCAGTACTTC
CSATSFTSGRAGETQYF
>TRBJ2-2|few|TRBV6-5|NA
TGTGCCAGCAGTTTCCGGACATGGACCGGGGAGCTGTTTTTT
CASSFRTWTGELFF
>TRBJ2-7|many|TRBV24-1|TRBD1
TGTGCCACCAGTGACAGGACAGGGGGCTCCGAGCAGTACTTC
CATSDRTGGSEQYF
>TRBJ2-3|few|TRBV7-8|TRBD2
TGTGCCAGCAGCTCACGCATAGCGGGAGGGTTGGGAGATACGCAGTATTTT
CASSSRIAGGLGDTQYF
>TRBJ1-2|many|TRBV5-1|NA
TGCGCCAGCAGCTTTGAATCGCTCTATGGCTACACCTTC
CASSFESLYGYTF
>TRBJ2-1|many|TRBV20-1|NA
TGCAGTGCCAATCCCGTTGGTAACGAGCAGTTCTTC
CSANPVGNEQFF
>TRBJ2-3|many|TRBV4-2|TRBD2
TGTGCCAGCAGCCAAGATTGGCGGGGGAGTTCTACGCAGTATTTT
CASSQDWRGSSTQYF
>TRBJ2-7|many|TRBV5-6|NA
TGTGCCAGCAGCTTTCGCTACTACGAGCAGTACTTC
CASSFRYYEQYF
>TRBJ2-3|many|TRBV5-1|TRBD2
TGCGCCAGCAGCTTGGCGGGAGGCTACACAGATACGCAGTATTTT
CASSLAGGYTDTQYF
>TRBJ2-5|few|TRBV24-1|TRBD2
TGTGCCACCAGTTCGAGGCGGGAGAGGAACAAAGAGACCCAGTACTTC
CATSSRRERNKETQYF
>TRBJ2-7|many|TRBV5-1|TRBD1
TGCGCCAGCAGCTTGGGAGGGACAGGGCAATACGAGCAGTACTTC
CASSLGGTGQYEQYF
>TRBJ2-5|many|TRBV10-3|NA
TGTGCCACCGTGAGCTCAACAGGGACCCAAGAGACCCAGTACTTC
CATVSSTGTQETQYF
>TRBJ2-3|many|TRBV7-3|TRBD1
TGTGCCAGCAGCTTGGGGACAGAGGGAGTTACAGATACGCAGTATTTT
CASSLGTEGVTDTQYF